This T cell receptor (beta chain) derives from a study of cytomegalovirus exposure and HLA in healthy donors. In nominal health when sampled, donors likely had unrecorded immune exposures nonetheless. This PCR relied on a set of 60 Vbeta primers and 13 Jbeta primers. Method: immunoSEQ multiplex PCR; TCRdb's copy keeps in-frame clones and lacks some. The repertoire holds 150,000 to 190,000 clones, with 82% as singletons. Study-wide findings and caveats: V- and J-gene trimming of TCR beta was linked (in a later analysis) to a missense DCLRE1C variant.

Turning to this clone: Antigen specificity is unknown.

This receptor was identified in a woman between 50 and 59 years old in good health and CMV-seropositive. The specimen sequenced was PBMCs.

The CDR3 DNA sequence: TGTGCCAGCAGCCCCCGGACTAGCGGGGGGGCCAATGAGCAGTTCTTC. It encodes CASSPRTSGGANEQFF. The chain recombines TRBV9 with TRBJ2-1, with 15 bases aligning to TRBD2. CDR3 length equals 16 residues. Unmatched junction bases numbered 5, after V lost 4 bases and J lost 6 bases. Germline-derived CDR1 and CDR2 are SGDLS and YYNGEE. Full variable domain (remainder filled in from reference TRBV9 and TRBJ2-1): DSGVTQTPKHLITATGQRVTLRCSPRSGDLSVYWYQQSLDQGLQFLIQYYNGEERAKGNILERFSAQQFPDLHSELNLSSLELGDSALYFCASSPRTSGGANEQFFGPGTRLTVL.